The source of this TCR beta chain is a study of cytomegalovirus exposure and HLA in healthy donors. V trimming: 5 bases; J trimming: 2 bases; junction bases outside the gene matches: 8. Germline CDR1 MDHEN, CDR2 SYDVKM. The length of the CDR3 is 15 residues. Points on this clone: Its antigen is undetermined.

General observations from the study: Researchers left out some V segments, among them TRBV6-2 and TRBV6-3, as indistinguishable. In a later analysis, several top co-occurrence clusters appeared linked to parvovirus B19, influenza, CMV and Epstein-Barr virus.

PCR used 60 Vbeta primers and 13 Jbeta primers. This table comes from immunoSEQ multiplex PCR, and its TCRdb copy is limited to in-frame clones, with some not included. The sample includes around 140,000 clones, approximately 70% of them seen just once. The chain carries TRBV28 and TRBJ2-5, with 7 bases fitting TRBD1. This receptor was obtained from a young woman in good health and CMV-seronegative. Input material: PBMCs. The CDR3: CASSRGPGQQETQYF. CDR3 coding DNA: TGTGCCAGCAGTAGAGGACCGGGACAGCAAGAGACCCAGTACTTC.